These 23 T cell receptor beta chains were sequenced from one sample in a study of CD8 T cells in cerebrospinal fluid in Alzheimer's disease. TCRdb derives one entry per CDR3 protein from the 10x single-cell sequencing reads, leaving out DNA. Recorded for this sample: over a thousand distinct CDR3 sequences. The sample comprised cerebrospinal fluid. The receptors derive from a human donor with mild cognitive impairment.

This clonotype shows up as large (0.1 to 1%) by frequency. The chain is built from TRBV7-2 and TRBJ2-2; TCRdb's D call, TRBD1, is unchecked because there is no DNA. This CDR3 is built from 15 residues. CDR1 is SGHTA, CDR2 FQGNSA, per germline. The CDR3 sequence: CASSPRAGVGGELFF.

In terms of frequency, this clonotype is medium-sized. The J gene is TRBJ1-5, the V gene TRBV18; TCRdb designates TRBD1, a call that cannot be tested without DNA. From germline, CDR1 is KGHSH and CDR2 LQKENI. CDR3 size: 16 residues. The chain's CDR3 is CASSPDRADSNQPQHF.

According to its frequency, this clonotype is medium-sized. The chain couples TRBV18 to TRBJ2-1. There are 16 residues in the CDR3. The V gene's germline CDR1 is KGHSH and CDR2 LQKENI. CDR3 loop: CASSPPAGNGYNEQFF. Full variable domain (remainder filled in from reference TRBV18 and TRBJ2-1): NAGVMQNPRHLVRRRGQEARLRCSPMKGHSHVYWYRQLPEEGLKFMVYLQKENIIDESGMPKERFSAEFPKEGPSILRIQQVVRGDSAAYFCASSPPAGNGYNEQFFGPGTRLTVL.

Judged by frequency, this clonotype is medium-sized (0.01 to 0.1%). This chain links TRBV20-1 with TRBJ1-5; the D gene TCRdb calls, TRBD1, cannot be checked with no DNA. The germline V gene encodes CDR1 DFQATT and CDR2 SNEGSKA (reference sequence). The CDR3 has 17 amino acids. CDR3 sequence reads: CSARDLYRGGWDQPQHF.

By frequency, this clonotype registers large. This sequence joins TRBV5-1 and TRBJ2-1. This CDR3 comprises 13 residues. CDR1 and CDR2 from the germline V gene are SGHRS and YFSETQ. The chain's CDR3 is CASSLGTYNEQFF.

In terms of frequency, this clonotype is large (0.1 to 1%). V usage is TRBV7-2 and J usage is TRBJ1-5; TCRdb designates TRBD1, a call that cannot be tested without DNA. The length of the CDR3 is 15 residues. Per the germline V gene, CDR1 is SGHTA and CDR2 is FQGNSA. Here the CDR3 reads CASSRDGKTDRPQHF.

This chain links TRBV19 with TRBJ1-6; TCRdb selects TRBD1, and the lack of DNA leaves this call unchecked. Germline-derived CDR1 and CDR2 are LNHDA and SQIVND (reference sequence). The CDR3 is 16 residues long. The CDR3 sequence: CASSPPGQGYNSPLHF.

This clonotype is medium-sized by frequency. The CDR3 loop reads CASSNQGARTEAFF. This chain joins TRBV19 and TRBJ1-1; with no DNA, the TCRdb D assignment of TRBD1 cannot be verified. This CDR3 is built from 14 residues. CDR1 is LNHDA and CDR2 is SQIVND in the germline V gene (reference sequence).

This clonotype is deemed medium-sized (0.01 to 0.1%) by its frequency. This chain joins TRBV12-3 or TRBV12-4 and TRBJ1-2; TCRdb calls TRBD1, which cannot be checked without DNA. The CDR3 length is 16 residues. The CDR3: CASSLGAGQGVSGYTF.

Measured by frequency, this clonotype is medium-sized. This chain links TRBV2 with TRBJ2-6; the D call of TRBD1 rests on TCRdb alone, since no DNA is present to check it. The CDR3 consists of 19 residues. Germline CDR1 reads SNHLY; CDR2 reads FYNNEI. CDR3: CASSGVNRARASGANVLTF.

Judged by frequency, this clonotype is medium-sized. The chain has TRBV28 and TRBJ1-6; the TCRdb call, TRBD1, lacks DNA for checking. This CDR3 is 15 amino acids long. Looked up from germline, CDR1 is MDHEN and CDR2 is SYDVKM. The CDR3 reads CASNLSGTVNSPLHF.

Its frequency marks this clonotype as medium-sized. The V and J genes are TRBV6-6 and TRBJ2-2; as DNA is missing, the TRBD2 call by TCRdb cannot be tested. Germline CDR1 and CDR2: MNHNY and SVGAGI (reference sequence). This CDR3 is built from 15 residues. The CDR3 protein is CASSPDWLDTGELFF.

This clonotype counts as medium-sized by frequency. This chain joins TRBV20-1 and TRBJ2-2. The CDR3 sequence is 13 residues long. Germline V gene lookup returns CDR1 DFQATT and CDR2 SNEGSKA (reference sequence). The CDR3 protein is CSALDTNTGELFF.

By frequency, this clonotype is medium-sized (0.01 to 0.1%). The CDR3: CASSLDGMNTEAFF. V and J are TRBV5-1 and TRBJ1-1. Looked up from germline, CDR1 is SGHRS and CDR2 is YFSETQ. The CDR3 has 14 residues.

This clonotype registers medium-sized by frequency. The genes are TRBV29-1 and TRBJ2-2; TCRdb's D gene call, TRBD1, goes unchecked for lack of DNA. The CDR3 runs to 13 residues. CDR1 is SQVTM, CDR2 ANQGSEA, per germline. The CDR3: CSGDNPNTGELFF.

This clonotype is classed as medium-sized by frequency. The chain has TRBV7-3 and TRBJ1-2; TCRdb's assignment of TRBD1 cannot be checked, as there is no DNA. CDR3 length: 20 amino acids. Germline V gives CDR1 SGHTA, CDR2 FQGTGA. The CDR3 is CASSLMSVGTGTRGDYGYTF.

This clonotype shows up as large by frequency. The J gene is TRBJ2-3, the V gene TRBV6-1; the TRBD2 assignment by TCRdb is unverifiable without DNA. CDR1 is MNHNS, CDR2 SASEGT, per germline. There are 14 residues in the CDR3. CDR3 sequence: CASSDTSGTDTQYF.

By frequency, this clonotype registers large. This rearrangement joins TRBV20-1 to TRBJ1-2. Germline V gene data show CDR1 as DFQATT and CDR2 as SNEGSKA (reference sequence). This CDR3 comprises 14 residues. The CDR3 region is CSARDEGEGYGYTF.

This clonotype is called medium-sized based on its frequency. The rearrangement links TRBV5-6 to TRBJ2-3. The CDR3 length is 12 residues. The germline V gene has CDR1 SGHDT and CDR2 YYEEEE. The CDR3 here is CASSLQAIRQYF.

Judged by frequency, this clonotype is large. CDR3 region: CASSFTGSPSPYEQYF. This chain joins TRBV7-2 and TRBJ2-7; without DNA, the TCRdb call of TRBD1 cannot be checked. CDR1 is SGHTA, CDR2 FQGNSA, per germline. This CDR3 contains 16 residues.

According to its frequency, this clonotype is large. This rearrangement joins TRBV28 to TRBJ1-1. This CDR3 has 15 residues. Germline CDR1 reads MDHEN; CDR2 reads SYDVKM. CDR3 in amino acids: CASSLISPEGTEAFF. The variable domain in full, completed from reference TRBV28 and TRBJ1-1, reads DVKVTQSSRYLVKRTGEKVFLECVQDMDHENMFWYRQDPGLGLRLIYFSYDVKMKEKGDIPEGYSVSREKKERFSLILESASTNQTSMYLCASSLISPEGTEAFFGQGTRLTVV.

In terms of frequency, this clonotype is medium-sized. This chain connects TRBV5-1 to TRBJ2-7; TCRdb outputs TRBD1, but without DNA this stays unchecked. Germline V CDR1 and CDR2: SGHRS, YFSETQ. The CDR3 spans 14 residues. The chain's CDR3 is CASSPERPGYEQYF.

This clonotype is medium-sized (0.01 to 0.1%) by frequency. The J gene is TRBJ2-5, the V gene TRBV4-1; without DNA, the TCRdb call of TRBD2 cannot be checked. CDR1 is MGHRA and CDR2 is YSYEKL in the germline V gene. The CDR3 sequence is 16 residues long. The CDR3 sequence: CASSQALAGGIETQYF.